The present TCR beta chain was sequenced within a study of T cells in Graves' hyperthyroidism and ophthalmopathy. Patients between 18 and 65 years old had hyperthyroidism, newly diagnosed and lasting under 2 months. Study results and limitations: Model output signaled ophthalmopathy a median around 6.9 months ahead of onset.

J gave up 3 bases and V 1 base, and 2 bases lay outside the gene matches. CDR3 length equals 14 residues. In germline, CDR1 is SGHTA, CDR2 FQGTGA. At least ten counts were recorded for this clonotype. Its antigen is unidentified. There were TCR beta CDR3 regions amplified from RNA transcripts. First-round RT-PCR targeting the TCR CDR3 was performed with the HTBI primer set. From the multiplex PCR reads, TCRdb called clonotypes with MiXCR, one entry per CDR3 protein. The data contain some 350,000 distinct CDR3 sequences, more than 20% of them singletons. The source material was blood. This sequence originates from a man aged 45-65 years with Graves' hyperthyroidism. The chain joins TRBV7-3 to TRBJ2-5; 7 bases line up with TRBD2. The CDR3 DNA reads TGTGCCAGCAGCTTAAGCCGGGAGGAAGAGACCCAGTACTTC. It codes for CASSLSREEETQYF.